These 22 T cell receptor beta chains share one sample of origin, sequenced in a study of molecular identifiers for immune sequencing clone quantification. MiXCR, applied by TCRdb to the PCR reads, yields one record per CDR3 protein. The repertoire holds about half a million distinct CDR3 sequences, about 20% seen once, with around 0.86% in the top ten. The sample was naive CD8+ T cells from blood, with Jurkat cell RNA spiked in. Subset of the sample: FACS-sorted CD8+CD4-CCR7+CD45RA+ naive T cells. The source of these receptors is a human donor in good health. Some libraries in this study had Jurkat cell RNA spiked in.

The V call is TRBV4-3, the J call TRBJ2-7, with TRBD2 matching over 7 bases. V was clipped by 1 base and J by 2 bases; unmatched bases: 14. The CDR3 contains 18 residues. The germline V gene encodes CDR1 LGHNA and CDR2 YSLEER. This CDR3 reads CASSQGSGLAEDPYEQYF. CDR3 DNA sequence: TGCGCCAGCAGCCAAGGTTCCGGGCTAGCGGAAGACCCCTACGAGCAGTACTTC.

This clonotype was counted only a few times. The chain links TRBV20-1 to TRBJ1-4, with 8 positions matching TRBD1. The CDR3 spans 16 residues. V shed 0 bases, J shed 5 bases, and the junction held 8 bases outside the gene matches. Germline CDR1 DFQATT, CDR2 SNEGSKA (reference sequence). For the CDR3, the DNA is TGCAGTGCTAGAGATAGGGAAGACAGGGGAAATGAAAAACTGTTTTTT. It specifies CSARDREDRGNEKLFF.

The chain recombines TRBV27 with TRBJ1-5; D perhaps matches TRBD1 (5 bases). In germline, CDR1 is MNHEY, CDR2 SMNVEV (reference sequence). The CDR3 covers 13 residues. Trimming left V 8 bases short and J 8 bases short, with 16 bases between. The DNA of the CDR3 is TGTGCCAGCGGCTCCTGGGGGGGAGAGCCCCAGCATTTT. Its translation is CASGSWGGEPQHF.

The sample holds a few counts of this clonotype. The CDR3 DNA is TGTGCCAGCAGCAAAGCTTGTCGACAGGGAACGGATCAGCCCCAGCATTTT. Amino acid sequence: CASSKACRQGTDQPQHF. The chain has TRBV21-1 and TRBJ1-5; the table's D call TRBD1 went unverified against the DNA. TRBV21-1 constitutes a pseudogene. The CDR3 is made up of 17 amino acids.

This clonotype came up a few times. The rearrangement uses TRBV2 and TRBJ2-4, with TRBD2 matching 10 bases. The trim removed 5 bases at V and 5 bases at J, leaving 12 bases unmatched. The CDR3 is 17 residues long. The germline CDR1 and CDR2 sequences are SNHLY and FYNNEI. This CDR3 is CASSSHLAGVEENIQYF. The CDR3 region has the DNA TGTGCCAGCAGTTCCCATCTAGCGGGAGTTGAGGAAAACATTCAGTACTTC.

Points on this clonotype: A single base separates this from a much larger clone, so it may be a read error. The CDR3 DNA is TGTGCCAGCAGTGAAGCCTCATACCGCAACACTGAAGCTCTCTTT. This encodes CASSEASYRNTEALF. The chain employs TRBV2 and TRBJ1-1; D is unresolved. The V gene's germline CDR1 is SNHLY and CDR2 FYNNEI. The CDR3 length is 15 residues. Looking up the rest from reference TRBV2 and TRBJ1-1 gives the full variable domain: EPEVTQTPSHQVTQMGQEVILRCVPISNHLYFYWYRQILGQKVEFLVSFYNNEISEKSEIFDDQFSVERPDGSNFTLKIRSTKLEDSAMYFCASSEASYRNTEALFGQGTRLTVV.

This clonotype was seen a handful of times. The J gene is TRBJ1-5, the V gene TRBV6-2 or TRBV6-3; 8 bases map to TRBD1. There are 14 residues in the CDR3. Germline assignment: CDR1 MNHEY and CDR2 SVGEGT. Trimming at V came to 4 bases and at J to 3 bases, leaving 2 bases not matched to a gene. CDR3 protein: CASSLDRVNQPQHF. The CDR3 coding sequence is TGTGCCAGCAGTTTGGACAGGGTCAATCAGCCCCAGCATTTT.

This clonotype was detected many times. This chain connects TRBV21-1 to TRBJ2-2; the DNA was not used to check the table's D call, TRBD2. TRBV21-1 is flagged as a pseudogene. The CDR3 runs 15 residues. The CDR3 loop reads CATDPVARDTGELFF. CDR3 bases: TGTGCCACCGACCCCGTCGCGCGGGACACCGGGGAGCTGTTTTTT.

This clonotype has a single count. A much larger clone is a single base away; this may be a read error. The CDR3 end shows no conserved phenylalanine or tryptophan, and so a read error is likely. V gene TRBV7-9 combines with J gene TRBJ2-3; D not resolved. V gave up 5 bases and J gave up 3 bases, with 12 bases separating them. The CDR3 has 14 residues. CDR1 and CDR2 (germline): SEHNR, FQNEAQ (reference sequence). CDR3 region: CASSPLLETDTQYL. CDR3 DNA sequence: TGTGCCAGCAGCCCCCTCTTGGAGACAGATACGCAGTATCTT.

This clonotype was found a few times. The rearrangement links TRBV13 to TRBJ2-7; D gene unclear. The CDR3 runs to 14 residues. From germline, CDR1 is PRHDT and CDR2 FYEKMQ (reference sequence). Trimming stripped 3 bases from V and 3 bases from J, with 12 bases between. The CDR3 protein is CASSLSRLGYEQYF. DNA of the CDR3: TGTGCCAGCAGCTTGAGCCGGTTGGGCTACGAGCAGTACTTC.

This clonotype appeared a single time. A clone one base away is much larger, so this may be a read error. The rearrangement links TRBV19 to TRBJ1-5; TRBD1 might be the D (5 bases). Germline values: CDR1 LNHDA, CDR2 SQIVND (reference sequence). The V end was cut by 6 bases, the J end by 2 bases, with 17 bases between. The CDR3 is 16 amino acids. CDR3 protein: CASRISQGRGNQPQHF. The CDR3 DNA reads TGTGCCAGTAGAATTAGCCAGGGAAGGGGCAATCAGCCCCAGCATTTT.

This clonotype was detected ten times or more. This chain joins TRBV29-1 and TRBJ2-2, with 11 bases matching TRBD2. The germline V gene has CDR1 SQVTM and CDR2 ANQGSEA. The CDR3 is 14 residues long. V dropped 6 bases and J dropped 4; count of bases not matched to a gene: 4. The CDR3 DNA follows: TGCAGCGTCCCCGGACTAGCGGGCACCGGGGAGCTGTTTTTT. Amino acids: CSVPGLAGTGELFF.

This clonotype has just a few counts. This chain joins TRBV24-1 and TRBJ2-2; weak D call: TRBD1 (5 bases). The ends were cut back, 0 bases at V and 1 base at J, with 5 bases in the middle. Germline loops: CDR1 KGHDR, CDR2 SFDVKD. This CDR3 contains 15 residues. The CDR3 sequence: CATSDLGQNTGELFF. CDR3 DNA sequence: TGTGCCACCAGTGATTTGGGACAGAACACCGGGGAGCTGTTTTTT.

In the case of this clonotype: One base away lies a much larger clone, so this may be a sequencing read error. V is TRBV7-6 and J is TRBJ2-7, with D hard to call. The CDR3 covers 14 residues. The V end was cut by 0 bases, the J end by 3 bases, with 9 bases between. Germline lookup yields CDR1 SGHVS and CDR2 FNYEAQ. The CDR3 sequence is CASSLAATCYEQYF. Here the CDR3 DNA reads TGTGCCAGCAGCTTAGCCGCGACTTGCTACGAGCAGTACTTC.

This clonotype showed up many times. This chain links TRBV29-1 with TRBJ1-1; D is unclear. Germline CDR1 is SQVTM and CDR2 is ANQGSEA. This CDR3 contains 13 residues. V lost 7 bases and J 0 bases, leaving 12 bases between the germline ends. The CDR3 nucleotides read TGCAGCGGGAGGGAGGGTATGAACACTGAAGCTTTCTTT. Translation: CSGREGMNTEAFF.

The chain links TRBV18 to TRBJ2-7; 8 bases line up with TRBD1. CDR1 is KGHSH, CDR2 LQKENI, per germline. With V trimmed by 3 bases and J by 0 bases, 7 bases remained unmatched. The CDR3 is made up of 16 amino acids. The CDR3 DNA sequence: TGTGCCAGCTCACCTACGGACAGGGTGGGCTCCTACGAGCAGTACTTC. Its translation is CASSPTDRVGSYEQYF.

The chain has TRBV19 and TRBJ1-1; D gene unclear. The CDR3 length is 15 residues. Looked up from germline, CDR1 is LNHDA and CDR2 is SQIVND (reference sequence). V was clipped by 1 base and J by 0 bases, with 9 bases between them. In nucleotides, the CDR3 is TGTGCCAGTAGTATAGGCCAAGCGATGAACACTGAAGCTTTCTTT. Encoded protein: CASSIGQAMNTEAFF.

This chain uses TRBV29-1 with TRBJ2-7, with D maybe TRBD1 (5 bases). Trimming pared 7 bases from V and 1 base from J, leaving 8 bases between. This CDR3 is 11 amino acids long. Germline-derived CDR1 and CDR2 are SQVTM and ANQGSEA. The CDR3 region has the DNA TGCAGCGCGGCAGGGTCCTACGAGCAGTACTTC. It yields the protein CSAAGSYEQYF.

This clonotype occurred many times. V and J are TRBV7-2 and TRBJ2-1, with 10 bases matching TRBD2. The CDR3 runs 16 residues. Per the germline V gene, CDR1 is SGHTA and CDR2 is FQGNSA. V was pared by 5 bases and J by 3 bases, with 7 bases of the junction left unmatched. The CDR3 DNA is TGTGCCAGCAGCACCTTACTAGCGGGGAACTACAATGAGCAGTTCTTC. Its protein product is CASSTLLAGNYNEQFF.

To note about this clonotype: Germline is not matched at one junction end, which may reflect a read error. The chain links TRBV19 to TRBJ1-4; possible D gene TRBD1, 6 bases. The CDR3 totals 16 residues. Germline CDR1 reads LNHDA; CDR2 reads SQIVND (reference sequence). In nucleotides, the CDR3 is TGTGCCAGTAGTATCGGAGTGGACAGCTCTAATGAAAAACCGTTTTTT. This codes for CASSIGVDSSNEKPFF. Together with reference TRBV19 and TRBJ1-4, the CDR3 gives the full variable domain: DGGITQSPKYLFRKEGQNVTLSCEQNLNHDAMYWYRQDPGQGLRLIYYSQIVNDFQKGDIAEGYSVSREKKESFPLTVTSAQKNPTAFYLCASSIGVDSSNEKPFFGSGTQLSVL.

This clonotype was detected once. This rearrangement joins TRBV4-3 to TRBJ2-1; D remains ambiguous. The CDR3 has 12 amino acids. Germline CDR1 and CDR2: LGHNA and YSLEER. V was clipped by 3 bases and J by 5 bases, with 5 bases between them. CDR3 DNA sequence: TGCGCCAGCAGCCAGGGCAACAATGAGCAGTTCTTC. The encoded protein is CASSQGNNEQFF.

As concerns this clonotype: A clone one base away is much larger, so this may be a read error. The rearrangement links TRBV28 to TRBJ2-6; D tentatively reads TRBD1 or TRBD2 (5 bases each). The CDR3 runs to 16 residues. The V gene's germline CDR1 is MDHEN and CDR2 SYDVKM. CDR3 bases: TGTACCAGCAGTCCGGGACGGAGCTCTGGGGCCAACGTCCTGACTTTC. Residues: CTSSPGRSSGANVLTF.